The 16 T cell receptor beta chains presented below share a single source sample, sequenced in a study of T cell changes during pregnancy in multiple sclerosis. Produced via immunoSEQ multiplex PCR; TCRdb's table is partial and in-frame only. This sample has fewer than 85,000 clones, with roughly 95% found just once. Material: peripheral blood, obtained in the second trimester of pregnancy. These receptors originate from a female donor with multiple sclerosis, enrolled in a pregnancy study.

V gene TRBV21-1 combines with J gene TRBJ2-2; whether TRBD2, the table's D call, matches the DNA was not checked. TRBV21-1 is given as a pseudogene. This CDR3 contains 15 residues. CDR3 protein: CASSTAEADTGELFF. The CDR3 DNA reads TGTGCCAGCAGCACTGCGGAGGCCGACACCGGGGAGCTGTTTTTT.

The chain joins TRBV5-6 to TRBJ2-7; D is unresolved. V lost 0 bases and J 2 bases, leaving 12 bases between the germline ends. The CDR3 has 15 residues. Germline V gives CDR1 SGHDT, CDR2 YYEEEE. As DNA, the CDR3 is TGTGCCAGCAGCTTGGGAAGCGAGAAGGCCTACGAGCAGTACTTC. Its translation is CASSLGSEKAYEQYF.

This clone showed up just once. V gene TRBV6-1 combines with J gene TRBJ2-7, with 9 positions matching TRBD1. From germline, CDR1 is MNHNS and CDR2 SASEGT. This CDR3 contains 15 residues. V lost 6 bases and J lost 2; bases outside the gene matches: 8. CDR3: CASSKSGTGTYEQYF. DNA for the CDR3: TGTGCCAGCAGCAAATCTGGGACAGGGACCTACGAGCAGTACTTC.

This chain links TRBV5-4 with TRBJ2-2; D might be TRBD2 (6 bases). The CDR3 consists of 15 residues. From germline, CDR1 is SGHNT and CDR2 YYREEE (reference sequence). Trimming took off 0 bases at V and 4 bases at J, with 10 bases between the two ends. The CDR3 nucleotides read TGTGCCAGCAGCTTGGTCGGAGCGGGCACCGGGGAGCTGTTTTTT. This encodes CASSLVGAGTGELFF.

The rearrangement links TRBV7-9 to TRBJ2-7; 11 bases align to TRBD2. Germline values: CDR1 SEHNR, CDR2 FQNEAQ (reference sequence). J was trimmed by 1 base and V by 5 bases; bases with no gene match: 7. The CDR3 has 16 residues. The CDR3 coding sequence is TGTGCCAGCAGCGCCCGGACTAGCGGGTTTTCCTACGAGCAGTACTTC. Protein sequence: CASSARTSGFSYEQYF.

This chain connects TRBV28 to TRBJ2-2; perhaps TRBD2 as D (6 bases). Germline lookup yields CDR1 MDHEN and CDR2 SYDVKM. The CDR3 has 12 residues. V was pared by 9 bases and J by 6 bases, with 11 bases between. The CDR3 DNA is TGTGCCAGTCGCAGGGACTCCGGGGAGCTGTTTTTT. It specifies CASRRDSGELFF.

The genes are TRBV5-1 and TRBJ2-1; tentative D call: TRBD2 (5 bases). Trimming took 4 bases from V and 9 from J, leaving 20 bases between them. CDR3 length: 15 residues. Germline V gene lookup returns CDR1 SGHRS and CDR2 YFSETQ. The CDR3 sequence: CASSPSGALGGEQFF. CDR3 nucleotide sequence: TGCGCCAGCAGCCCTAGTGGAGCGCTTGGAGGTGAGCAGTTCTTC.

The chain employs TRBV4-1 and TRBJ1-1, with D possibly being TRBD1 (6 bases). Trimming pared 2 bases from V and 1 base from J, leaving 17 bases between. Germline V gives CDR1 MGHRA, CDR2 YSYEKL. The CDR3 consists of 17 residues. This chain's CDR3 is CASSQSGARLGNTEAFF. The CDR3 coding sequence is TGCGCCAGCAGCCAATCAGGGGCGCGTCTTGGGAACACTGAAGCTTTCTTT.

With regard to this clone: An end of the junction differs from the germline gene, which may be a read error. Written as DNA, the CDR3 is TGTGCCGGCAGCGAAGCGGGATCCACACCGGGCGAGCAGTACTTC. Its protein product is CAGSEAGSTPGEQYF. The chain is built from TRBV4-2 and TRBJ2-7, with TRBD2 matching 7 bases. This CDR3 is 15 amino acids long. Germline values: CDR1 LGHNA, CDR2 YNFKEQ.

The chain joins TRBV5-1 to TRBJ2-1; 9 bases align to TRBD1. This CDR3 has 13 amino acids. The junction had 3 bases not matched to a gene; V was cut back by 3 bases and J by 8 bases. Germline V lookup: CDR1 SGHRS, CDR2 YFSETQ. CDR3 in amino acids: CASSSNRGHEQFF. CDR3 DNA: TGCGCCAGCAGCTCTAACAGGGGGCATGAGCAGTTCTTC.

The V gene is TRBV19, the J gene TRBJ2-7, with a possible D match to TRBD1 (6 bases). Germline lookup yields CDR1 LNHDA and CDR2 SQIVND (reference sequence). The CDR3 spans 14 residues. Trimming left V 5 bases short and J 3 bases short, with 14 bases between. This CDR3 is CASSRLGAGYEQYF. The CDR3 DNA reads as TGTGCCAGTAGTCGGTTGGGGGCAGGCTACGAGCAGTACTTC.

CDR3 nucleotide sequence: TGTGCCACCAGCAGAGATTTGGGAGGCAATCAGCCCCAGCATTTT. Translation: CATSRDLGGNQPQHF. V usage is TRBV15 and J usage is TRBJ1-5; D is unclear. V lost 0 bases and J 2 bases, leaving 8 bases between the germline ends. From germline, CDR1 is LNHNV and CDR2 YYDKDF (reference sequence). The CDR3 length is 15 residues.

This clone was counted a few times. A read error may account for a junction end that differs from germline. This chain joins TRBV14 and TRBJ2-7; the match to TRBD1 covers 8 bases. CDR1 and CDR2 from the germline V gene are SGHDN and FVKESK. The CDR3 spans 16 residues. CDR3 sequence (DNA): TGTGCCAGCATCCAAGGGGAACACAGGGGGTCTTACGAGCAGTACTTC. It codes for CASIQGEHRGSYEQYF.

This chain connects TRBV7-7 to TRBJ2-3; D unclear. The CDR3 totals 14 residues. Germline V gene data show CDR1 as SSHAT and CDR2 as FNYEAQ (reference sequence). V was clipped by 5 bases and J by 6 bases, with 15 bases between them. The chain's CDR3 is CASSPRVDGDTQYF. CDR3 in DNA: TGTGCCAGCAGCCCACGGGTCGACGGGGATACGCAGTATTTT.

The CDR3 protein is CASSGSGRVYEQYF. CDR3 nucleotides: TGTGCCAGCAGTGGGAGCGGGAGGGTCTACGAGCAGTACTTC. The chain has TRBV27 and TRBJ2-7; 10 bases match TRBD2. Trimming at V came to 5 bases and at J to 3 bases, leaving 4 bases not matched to a gene. Germline loops: CDR1 MNHEY, CDR2 SMNVEV (reference sequence). The CDR3 sequence is 14 residues long.

The chain is built from TRBV13 and TRBJ2-3; 8 bases align to TRBD1. The V gene's germline CDR1 is PRHDT and CDR2 FYEKMQ (reference sequence). Germline trimming cut 3 bases from V and 5 bases from J; bases unmatched to any gene: 7. The CDR3 covers 15 residues. For the CDR3, the DNA is TGTGCCAGCAGCTTGACCCGGACAGGGAGAGATACGCAGTATTTT. Its translation is CASSLTRTGRDTQYF.